The clone carrying this T cell receptor (beta chain) was picked up a small number of times. This entry belongs to a study of blood T cells in healthy people across ages. A second roughly 6 to 11 cycle PCR used barcoded and J-beta primers. Per-sample output comprised a minimum of 3 million paired-end reads containing CDR3. MiXCR, run by TCRdb on the 5' RACE reads, gives a single entry per CDR3 protein. The sample has just under 750,000 distinct CDR3 sequences, over 20% seen once. Isolation of PBMCs gave at least 6 million cells per sample. J gave up 6 bases and V 5 bases, and 5 bases lay outside the gene matches. The germline CDR1 and CDR2 sequences are SQVTM and ANQGSEA. There are 13 residues in the CDR3.

The chain uses TRBV29-1 and TRBJ2-2; TRBD2 matches 8 bases. The sequenced sample was blood. The origin of this receptor is a man between 65 and 79 years old in good health. As DNA, the CDR3 is TGCAGCGTTTACCCGGGGGGGGCCGGGGAGCTGTTTTTT. Translating it yields CSVYPGGAGELFF.